What follows describes a single T cell receptor (beta chain). The antigen is not known. This CDR3 has 16 residues. From germline, CDR1 is LGHNA and CDR2 YSLEER. Trimming pared 4 bases from V and 3 bases from J, leaving 19 bases between. These data come from a study of PD-1 blockade in classical Hodgkin lymphoma. As for the study in general: Every 2 weeks, patients had 3 mg/kg nivolumab intravenously.

Study-level results: Individuals initiating nivolumab under 1 year after ASCT were excluded. Newly diagnosed patients were reported to exhibit reduced baseline TCR diversity relative to healthy donors. Newly diagnosed patients had diversity similar to the baseline diversity of complete responders.

Brentuximab vedotin exposure varied, and every patient relapsed after autologous stem cell transplantation. The authors purified CD4+ T cells from thawed PBMCs by magnetic negative selection. Produced via immunoSEQ multiplex PCR; TCRdb's table is partial and in-frame only. Of 7,500 to 8,000 clones listed, 75% to 90% are singletons. The chain combines TRBV4-3 with TRBJ2-7, with a tentative D call TRBD2 (5 bases). The sequence derives from a human donor with classical Hodgkin lymphoma. The sample in question was CD4+ T cells from blood, obtained at baseline. The CDR3 here is CASSPTINEGVYEQYF. Here the CDR3 DNA reads TGCGCCAGCAGCCCTACAATCAATGAGGGAGTCTACGAGCAGTACTTC.